This TCR beta chain comes out of a study of spatial heterogeneity in lung cancer. Overall study: The approximately 79 donors had untreated early-stage non-small cell lung cancer. PBMC samples from follow-up, when available, were sequenced at a median of around 23 months post-resection. In the raw reads, each unique TCR and UMI combination was present more than ten times on average.

Time point defined: blood at routine non-recurrence follow-up after resection. Unsorted whole RNA of tumor, nontumor lung or frozen PBMC was sequenced. Every TCR cDNA molecule carried a tag that served as a unique molecular identifier. MiXCR, applied by TCRdb to the 5' RACE reads, yields one record per CDR3 protein. The table shows 20,000 to 30,000 distinct CDR3 sequences, with 4.5% to 7.5% occurring only once. This clonotype was seen many times. Sequencing was performed on PBMCs, taken at follow-up. This clonotype originated in a male donor with early-stage non-small cell lung cancer.

The CDR3 loop reads CASSHSTSGRAQETQYF. The DNA of the CDR3 is TGCGCCAGCAGCCATTCAACTAGCGGGAGGGCTCAAGAGACCCAGTACTTC. This chain connects TRBV4-3 to TRBJ2-5; 13 bases are shared with TRBD2. Germline V gene sequence: CDR1 LGHNA, CDR2 YSLEER. V lost 3 bases to trimming and J lost 2 bases; unmatched junction nucleotides: 6. This CDR3 is 17 amino acids long.